Each of the 28 T cell receptor beta chains below was sequenced from the same sample in a study of shared clonotypes between healthy human individuals. CD8 cells regarded as naive lacked CD45RO, were positively chosen for CCR7, and omitted terminally differentiated effector memory CD45RA+ cells. The method was immunoSEQ multiplex PCR; TCRdb's version includes in-frame clones alone and lacks a portion of them. The sample has roughly 2,000,000 clones, roughly 95% seen once. The specimen was naive CD8+ T cells sorted from blood. These receptor sequences come from a man between 18 and 29 years old in good health.

V is TRBV7-9 and J is TRBJ2-7; D is perhaps TRBD2 (6 bases). The CDR3 contains 12 residues. V was pared by 3 bases and J by 7 bases, with 10 bases between. Germline values: CDR1 SEHNR, CDR2 FQNEAQ (reference sequence). CDR3 protein: CASSFPRGEQYF. CDR3 nucleotide sequence: TGTGCCAGCAGCTTCCCTCGGGGGGAGCAGTACTTC.

This chain links TRBV7-9 with TRBJ2-7, with D unresolved. The CDR3 contains 12 residues. Germline V lookup: CDR1 SEHNR, CDR2 FQNEAQ (reference sequence). Trimming shortened V by 1 base and J by 5 bases, and 6 bases separated the two germline ends. CDR3 amino acids: CASSLDPDEQYF. Here the CDR3 DNA reads TGTGCCAGCAGCTTAGATCCGGACGAGCAGTACTTC.

The gene calls are TRBV28 and TRBJ1-6; 9 bases align to TRBD1. CDR3 length: 15 residues. The V and J ends lost 6 bases and 8 bases, in that order; junction bases with no gene match: 8. Per the germline V gene, CDR1 is MDHEN and CDR2 is SYDVKM. The CDR3: CASSFRGQGDSPLHF. CDR3 nucleotides: TGTGCCAGCAGCTTTCGGGGACAGGGTGATTCACCCCTCCACTTT. Full variable domain (rest looked up from reference TRBV28 and TRBJ1-6): DVKVTQSSRYLVKRTGEKVFLECVQDMDHENMFWYRQDPGLGLRLIYFSYDVKMKEKGDIPEGYSVSREKKERFSLILESASTNQTSMYLCASSFRGQGDSPLHFGNGTRLTVT.

This rearrangement joins TRBV11-2 to TRBJ2-7; TRBD1 matches at 9 bases. The trim removed 6 bases at V and 3 bases at J, leaving 9 bases unmatched. The CDR3 contains 15 residues. Germline lookup yields CDR1 SGHAT and CDR2 FQNNGV. This CDR3 reads CASSLQGASVYEQYF. CDR3 sequence (DNA): TGTGCCAGCAGTTTACAGGGGGCGTCGGTCTACGAGCAGTACTTC.

On this clone: Other DNA sequences from this sample encode an identical CDR3 as well. The genes are TRBV7-9 and TRBJ2-5; D remains unclear. Trimming pared 5 bases from V and 5 bases from J, leaving 9 bases between. The CDR3 runs 12 residues. Germline V gene sequence: CDR1 SEHNR, CDR2 FQNEAQ (reference sequence). The CDR3 spells CASSLVGETQYF. The CDR3 DNA reads as TGTGCCAGCAGCCTCGTGGGGGAGACCCAGTACTTC.

The chain is built from TRBV7-9 and TRBJ2-1; the D gene is possibly TRBD1 (6 bases). The CDR3 runs to 14 residues. V lost 4 bases, J lost 9 bases, and 16 bases lay in between. Germline V lookup: CDR1 SEHNR, CDR2 FQNEAQ (reference sequence). The CDR3 is CASSSLEDSGEQFF. CDR3 nucleotide sequence: TGTGCCAGCAGCTCTCTGGAGGACAGCGGTGAGCAGTTCTTC.

This clone has just one count. The CDR3: CASRHNRGQGYNEQFF. The DNA for the CDR3 is TGTGCCAGCAGACACAACAGGGGGCAAGGGTACAATGAGCAGTTCTTC. The V call is TRBV2, the J call TRBJ2-1; 9 nucleotides match TRBD1. The CDR3 contains 16 residues. The V segment lost 6 bases and the J segment 4 bases; nucleotides outside the gene matches: 10. Germline loops: CDR1 SNHLY, CDR2 FYNNEI. Variable domain in full (rest from reference TRBV2 and TRBJ2-1): EPEVTQTPSHQVTQMGQEVILRCVPISNHLYFYWYRQILGQKVEFLVSFYNNEISEKSEIFDDQFSVERPDGSNFTLKIRSTKLEDSAMYFCASRHNRGQGYNEQFFGPGTRLTVL.

This chain connects TRBV7-9 to TRBJ2-5; 10 bases are shared with TRBD1. V trimming: 5 bases; J trimming: 5 bases; junction bases outside the gene matches: 5. This CDR3 contains 14 residues. Per germline, CDR1 SEHNR and CDR2 FQNEAQ (reference sequence). CDR3 residues: CASSPDRGRETQYF. The CDR3 bases are TGTGCCAGCAGCCCTGACAGGGGGCGGGAGACCCAGTACTTC.

The J gene is TRBJ1-6, the V gene TRBV6-1; 8 bases line up with TRBD1. There are 17 residues in the CDR3. V trimming: 4 bases; J trimming: 7 bases; junction bases outside the gene matches: 12. Germline V gives CDR1 MNHNS, CDR2 SASEGT. The CDR3 reads CASSGTGINAGNSPLHF. The CDR3 bases are TGTGCCAGCAGTGGGACAGGGATCAACGCGGGGAATTCACCCCTCCACTTT.

The gene calls are TRBV7-9 and TRBJ2-7; TRBD2 aligns across 10 bases. Germline assignment: CDR1 SEHNR and CDR2 FQNEAQ (reference sequence). V lost 4 bases and J lost 3; bases outside the gene matches: 6. The CDR3 has 15 amino acids. CDR3 loop: CASSSGTSEYYEQYF. In nucleotides, the CDR3 is TGTGCCAGCAGCTCCGGGACTAGCGAGTACTACGAGCAGTACTTC.

V gene TRBV29-1 combines with J gene TRBJ1-2; unclear D gene. With 3 bases removed from V and 5 bases from J, the gap between germline ends came to 13 bases. There are 13 residues in the CDR3. The germline V gene encodes CDR1 SQVTM and CDR2 ANQGSEA. The chain's CDR3 is CSVEQVLRYGYTF. DNA for the CDR3: TGCAGCGTTGAGCAGGTTTTGCGGTATGGCTACACCTTC.

Of note for this clone: This CDR3 is also generated by other DNA sequences in the sample. This chain joins TRBV9 and TRBJ2-2; D uncertain. The CDR3 sequence is 14 residues long. Trimming took off 1 base at V and 4 bases at J, with 8 bases between the two ends. Germline assignment: CDR1 SGDLS and CDR2 YYNGEE. The CDR3 nucleotides read TGTGCCAGCAGCGTATTGGGCGGCACCGGGGAGCTGTTTTTT. Encoded protein: CASSVLGGTGELFF.

This chain uses TRBV27 with TRBJ2-7; 8 bases are shared with TRBD1. Trimming cost V 6 bases and J 3 bases; bases outside gene matches: 7. Looked up from germline, CDR1 is MNHEY and CDR2 is SMNVEV (reference sequence). The CDR3 runs to 14 residues. CDR3 residues: CASSSDRGGYEQYF. In DNA, the CDR3 is TGTGCCAGCAGCTCCGACAGGGGCGGCTACGAGCAGTACTTC.

The gene calls are TRBV6-4 and TRBJ1-1; D not resolved. The CDR3 length is 12 residues. Trimming cost V 0 bases and J 9 bases, with 8 bases left between them. Germline CDR1 MRHNA, CDR2 SNTAGT. The CDR3 loop reads CASSDSPGKAFF. DNA of the CDR3: TGTGCCAGCAGTGACTCTCCGGGAAAAGCTTTCTTT.

This clone was detected only once. The genes are TRBV4-1 and TRBJ1-1; D is unclear. Between the trimmed V and J ends, which lost 1 base and 6 bases, there was a span of 12 bases. The germline gives CDR1 MGHRA, CDR2 YSYEKL. The CDR3 length is 14 residues. The CDR3 nucleotides read TGCGCCAGCAGCCAAGTAGGCACGATCGCTGAAGCTTTCTTT. It encodes CASSQVGTIAEAFF.

This rearrangement joins TRBV7-6 to TRBJ2-1; the D is unclear. Germline CDR1 reads SGHVS; CDR2 reads FNYEAQ. The CDR3 extends over 12 amino acids. The V and J ends lost 3 bases and 9 bases respectively, with 9 bases between them. The CDR3 reads CASSFGRGEQFF. Written as DNA, the CDR3 is TGTGCCAGCAGCTTCGGACGTGGTGAGCAGTTCTTC.

In its sample, this clone was seen once. This chain connects TRBV11-2 to TRBJ1-1, with D maybe TRBD1 (5 bases). This CDR3 comprises 16 residues. The V end lost 1 base, the J end lost 3 bases, and 15 bases lay between the germline ends. CDR1 is SGHAT and CDR2 is FQNNGV in the germline V gene. In DNA form, the CDR3 reads TGTGCCAGCAGCTTAGGCAGGGATAGTAGGGACACTGAAGCTTTCTTT. This gives the protein CASSLGRDSRDTEAFF.

A few counts support this clone. The same CDR3 can be traced to other DNA sequences in this sample. The V and J genes are TRBV19 and TRBJ2-6; the D is unclear. Trimming removed 7 bases at V and 0 bases at J, with 4 bases between. The CDR3 is made up of 13 amino acids. Germline V gene data show CDR1 as LNHDA and CDR2 as SQIVND (reference sequence). CDR3 amino acids: CASTYSGANVLTF. The CDR3 DNA sequence: TGTGCCAGTACCTACTCTGGGGCCAACGTCCTGACTTTC.

This chain uses TRBV7-9 with TRBJ2-3; D not resolved. V lost 4 bases and J lost 10, with 21 bases in between. There are 15 residues in the CDR3. Germline CDR1 is SEHNR and CDR2 is FQNEAQ (reference sequence). The CDR3 bases are TGTGCCAGCAGCTCTATATCTGGAATAGCAAGGGCGCAGTATTTT. It translates to CASSSISGIARAQYF.

This chain joins TRBV7-9 and TRBJ1-1, with no clear D. This CDR3 contains 15 residues. Germline V gives CDR1 SEHNR, CDR2 FQNEAQ (reference sequence). V dropped 5 bases and J dropped 0 bases, with 13 bases sitting between them. The CDR3 spells CASSASSDLNTEAFF. The CDR3 coding sequence is TGTGCCAGCAGCGCCAGCAGCGACTTGAACACTGAAGCTTTCTTT. The full variable domain, in which reference TRBV7-9 and TRBJ1-1 provide the parts outside the CDR3, is DTGVSQNPRHKITKRGQNVTFRCDPISEHNRLYWYRQTLGQGPEFLTYFQNEAQLEKSRLLSDRFSAERPKGSFSTLEIQRTEQGDSAMYLCASSASSDLNTEAFFGQGTRLTVV.

The chain uses TRBV27 and TRBJ1-4; weak D call: TRBD1 (5 bases). Trimming stripped 5 bases from V and 7 bases from J, with 17 bases between. The germline V gene encodes CDR1 MNHEY and CDR2 SMNVEV (reference sequence). There are 15 residues in the CDR3. The CDR3 sequence: CASSPQPGGGEKLFF. The CDR3 nucleotides read TGTGCCAGCAGTCCCCAACCGGGGGGGGGTGAAAAACTGTTTTTT. The complete variable domain, with remaining parts taken from reference TRBV27 and TRBJ1-4, reads EAQVTQNPRYLITVTGKKLTVTCSQNMNHEYMSWYRQDPGLGLRQIYYSMNVEVTDKGDVPEGYKVSRKEKRNFPLILESPSPNQTSLYFCASSPQPGGGEKLFFGSGTQLSVL.

Remarks on this clone: At the DNA level, this CDR3 is encoded by other sequences in the same sample as well. The CDR3 DNA is TGTGCCAGCAGCTGGGGGGGGACTGAAGCTTTCTTT. It yields the protein CASSWGGTEAFF. This chain links TRBV5-4 with TRBJ1-1; D may be TRBD1 (5 bases). Trimming took off 3 bases at V and 5 bases at J, with 8 bases between the two ends. The CDR3 consists of 12 residues. The germline CDR1 and CDR2 sequences are SGHNT and YYREEE (reference sequence).

The chain carries TRBV27 and TRBJ2-7; D may be TRBD1 (6 bases). The V and J ends lost 5 bases and 3 bases respectively, with 20 bases between them. The CDR3 has 16 amino acids. Germline V gives CDR1 MNHEY, CDR2 SMNVEV (reference sequence). The CDR3 loop is CASSASWGQLNYEQYF. In DNA form, the CDR3 reads TGTGCCAGCAGTGCGTCTTGGGGACAACTTAACTACGAGCAGTACTTC.

This chain connects TRBV4-1 to TRBJ2-7, with D perhaps matching TRBD1 or TRBD2 (6 bases each). There are 15 residues in the CDR3. Germline CDR1 and CDR2: MGHRA and YSYEKL. V lost 2 bases and J lost 6, with 17 bases in between. The CDR3 bases are TGCGCCAGCAGCCAAAGTGGGACTGGGGGCCTCGAGCAGTACTTC. Its protein is CASSQSGTGGLEQYF.

The chain couples TRBV9 to TRBJ2-1, with TRBD2 matching over 11 bases. CDR1 is SGDLS and CDR2 is YYNGEE in the germline V gene. Trimming took 0 bases from V and 9 from J; bases not matched to a gene: 8. There are 16 residues in the CDR3. The CDR3 is CASSVVVSGREVEQFF. The CDR3 region has the DNA TGTGCCAGCAGCGTAGTAGTTAGCGGGAGGGAGGTTGAGCAGTTCTTC.

The chain uses TRBV29-1 and TRBJ2-5; either TRBD1 or TRBD2 may supply D (5 bases each). Germline loops: CDR1 SQVTM, CDR2 ANQGSEA. Trimming removed 7 bases at V and 5 bases at J, with 23 bases between. This CDR3 region has 15 residues. The chain's CDR3 is CSGDVEGPQGETQYF. The CDR3 DNA reads as TGCAGCGGTGACGTAGAGGGCCCGCAGGGCGAGACCCAGTACTTC. The entire variable domain, with the rest obtained from reference TRBV29-1 and TRBJ2-5, is as follows: SAVISQKPSRDICQRGTSLTIQCQVDSQVTMMFWYRQQPGQSLTLIATANQGSEATYESGFVIDKFPISRPNLTFSTLTVSNMSPEDSSIYLCSGDVEGPQGETQYFGPGTRLLVL.

The J gene is TRBJ1-5, the V gene TRBV5-6; no definite D call. This CDR3 spans 12 amino acids. V dropped 2 bases and J dropped 3 bases, with 3 bases sitting between them. Per germline, CDR1 SGHDT and CDR2 YYEEEE. The CDR3, as DNA: TGTGCCAGCAGCTTTGACAATCAGCCCCAGCATTTT. It codes for CASSFDNQPQHF.

V gene TRBV6-6 combines with J gene TRBJ2-7; D might be TRBD1 (6 bases). The germline V and J ends were trimmed by 8 bases and 5 bases, with 22 bases remaining between them. The CDR3 is 15 residues long. Germline values: CDR1 MNHNY, CDR2 SVGAGI (reference sequence). Here the CDR3 DNA reads TGTGCCAGCTCCAATCCCCCAGGGGCCGCCCACGAGCAGTACTTC. Translated, it gives CASSNPPGAAHEQYF.